The 11 T cell receptor beta chains below all came from one sample that was sequenced in a study of shared clonotypes between healthy human individuals. The repertoire was sequenced with immunoSEQ multiplex PCR; TCRdb's copy has only in-frame clones and lacks some. The sample carries some 2,000,000 clones, around 95% recorded once. The sequencing sample was made of naive CD4+ T cells sorted from blood. Stated subset: CD45RA+ positively selected. These receptor sequences come from a man between 18 and 29 years old in good health.

This clone was seen a handful of times. This sample also contains other DNA sequences that code for the same CDR3. The chain links TRBV2 to TRBJ1-5; TRBD1 might be the D (6 bases). Trimming stripped 1 base from V and 4 bases from J, with 8 bases between. CDR1 SNHLY and CDR2 FYNNEI come from the germline V gene. The CDR3 has 14 residues. In DNA form, the CDR3 reads TGTGCCAGCAGTGAAGAGGGGGGGAATCAGCCCCAGCATTTT. Translating it yields CASSEEGGNQPQHF.

The V call is TRBV25-1, the J call TRBJ1-3, with D possibly TRBD1 on 5 matching bases. CDR3 length: 17 amino acids. Trimming pared 0 bases from V and 0 bases from J, leaving 12 bases between. Per the germline V gene, CDR1 is MGHDK and CDR2 is SYGVNS. Written as DNA, the CDR3 is TGTGCCAGCAGTGAATATCTTACAGGTAGCTCTGGAAACACCATATATTTT. Translated, it gives CASSEYLTGSSGNTIYF.

The CDR3 bases are TGCGCCAGCAGCCCAAACCCCTCGGGCCTTAGGGGAGAGACCCAGTACTTC. The encoded protein is CASSPNPSGLRGETQYF. The chain employs TRBV5-1 and TRBJ2-5; D is perhaps TRBD1 (5 bases). V lost 4 bases and J lost 4, with 23 bases in between. CDR1 and CDR2 (germline): SGHRS, YFSETQ. The CDR3 runs to 17 residues. The complete variable domain, with remaining parts taken from reference TRBV5-1 and TRBJ2-5, reads KAGVTQTPRYLIKTRGQQVTLSCSPISGHRSVSWYQQTPGQGLQFLFEYFSETQRNKGNFPGRFSGRQFSNSRSEMNVSTLELGDSALYLCASSPNPSGLRGETQYFGPGTRLLVL.

Only one count was recorded for this clone. The chain employs TRBV2 and TRBJ2-7, with a possible D match to TRBD1 (6 bases). V lost 6 bases to trimming and J lost 2 bases, with 14 bases between them. Germline CDR1 and CDR2: SNHLY and FYNNEI. This CDR3 is built from 14 residues. The CDR3 DNA sequence: TGTGCCAGCAGCCCGGACAGCATAACCTACGAGCAGTACTTC. This gives the protein CASSPDSITYEQYF. Complete variable domain (other parts from reference TRBV2 and TRBJ2-7): EPEVTQTPSHQVTQMGQEVILRCVPISNHLYFYWYRQILGQKVEFLVSFYNNEISEKSEIFDDQFSVERPDGSNFTLKIRSTKLEDSAMYFCASSPDSITYEQYFGPGTRLTVT.

This clone showed up just once. Given the absence of the conserved phenylalanine or tryptophan at the CDR3 end, a read error is likely. The V and J genes are TRBV19 and TRBJ1-2; D is ambiguous. CDR3 length: 15 residues. The germline V gene encodes CDR1 LNHDA and CDR2 SQIVND (reference sequence). V was clipped by 3 bases and J by 5 bases, with 16 bases between them. CDR3 nucleotides: TGTGCCAGTAGTATTTTGAGACTTACCTCTTATGGCTACACCCTC. It encodes CASSILRLTSYGYTL.

The chain links TRBV6-1 to TRBJ2-2; tentative D call: TRBD1 (5 bases). V was pared by 6 bases and J by 3 bases, with 14 bases between. Germline V gene data show CDR1 as MNHNS and CDR2 as SASEGT. This CDR3 contains 15 residues. CDR3 region: CASSAGFSDTGELFF. The CDR3 DNA follows: TGTGCCAGCAGCGCAGGGTTCAGTGACACCGGGGAGCTGTTTTTT.

This chain links TRBV2 with TRBJ2-7; D possibly corresponds to TRBD1 (6 bases). The germline V gene has CDR1 SNHLY and CDR2 FYNNEI. This CDR3 spans 14 amino acids. V was trimmed by 7 bases and J by 0 bases, leaving 13 bases between them. The CDR3: CASTRGPSSYEQYF. The CDR3 bases are TGTGCCAGCACCAGGGGACCATCCTCCTACGAGCAGTACTTC.

The V call is TRBV30, the J call TRBJ1-2; perhaps TRBD1 as D (5 bases). This CDR3 is built from 14 residues. Germline V gene lookup returns CDR1 GTSNPN and CDR2 SVGIG (reference sequence). With 0 bases removed from V and 6 bases from J, the gap between germline ends came to 14 bases. The CDR3 spells CAWSVSPGANGYTF. DNA for the CDR3: TGTGCCTGGAGTGTTTCGCCCGGGGCGAATGGCTACACCTTC.

The chain uses TRBV30 and TRBJ2-3; the match to TRBD2 covers 10 bases. The germline CDR1 and CDR2 sequences are GTSNPN and SVGIG (reference sequence). After removal of 8 bases from V and 3 bases from J, the junction contained 5 bases not matched to a gene. The CDR3 runs 13 residues. CDR3 DNA: TGTGCCCGCACAGCGGGAGGGACAGATACGCAGTATTTT. Translation gives CARTAGGTDTQYF.

The chain carries TRBV4-2 and TRBJ1-1; D is ambiguous. V gave up 0 bases and J gave up 0 bases, with 8 bases separating them. The CDR3 runs to 15 residues. Germline assignment: CDR1 LGHNA and CDR2 YNFKEQ. In nucleotides, the CDR3 is TGTGCCAGCAGCCAAGAGTTTAGGATGAACACTGAAGCTTTCTTT. Translated: CASSQEFRMNTEAFF.

The chain employs TRBV28 and TRBJ1-5, with unresolved D. Trimming stripped 5 bases from V and 4 bases from J, with 3 bases between. CDR3 length equals 11 residues. Germline CDR1 MDHEN, CDR2 SYDVKM. The CDR3 coding sequence is TGTGCCAGCAGTGCTAATCAGCCCCAGCATTTT. Translating it yields CASSANQPQHF.